These T cell receptor beta chains were read from a single sample in a study of T cell responses to AZD1222 COVID-19 vaccine. The repertoire was sequenced with immunoSEQ multiplex PCR; TCRdb's copy has only in-frame clones and lacks some. The data hold about 150,000 clones, with more than 85% observed a single time. This sample comprised peripheral blood, obtained after recovery from COVID-19. These receptors all come from an adult who had recovered from COVID-19. Each CDR3 is given with its conserved first and last residue. D genes are given only for firm matches. Not every row has a clone size; where given, it reads once, few, many or a size class.

V	size	D	J	CDR3	DNA
TRBV15	.	TRBD1	TRBJ1-3	CATSRVPSDRVGNTIYF	TGTGCCACCAGCAGAGTCCCTTCTGACAGGGTTGGAAACACCATATATTTT
TRBV6-2/TRBV6-3	once	TRBD1	TRBJ1-2	CASSYKKYRGRGNYGYTF	TGTGCCAGCAGTTATAAGAAATACAGGGGGCGAGGGAACTATGGCTACACCTTC
TRBV6-5	.	TRBD1	TRBJ1-3	CASRGQVYSGNTIYF	TGTGCCAGCAGGGGACAGGTTTACTCTGGAAACACCATATATTTT
TRBV24-1	once	.	TRBJ1-1	CATSRGDTEAFF	TGTGCCACCAGTAGGGGGGACACTGAAGCTTTCTTT
TRBV7-2	.	.	TRBJ2-7	CASSLDGGAAYEQYF	TGTGCCAGCAGCTTAGACGGCGGGGCCGCCTACGAGCAGTACTTC
TRBV7-9	.	.	TRBJ1-3	CASSLVGDSGNTIYF	TGTGCCAGCAGCTTAGTCGGAGACTCTGGAAACACCATATATTTT
TRBV6-4	.	.	TRBJ2-2	CASSDRWTVPTLSTGELFF	TGTGCCAGCAGTGATAGGTGGACAGTGCCAACACTCTCGACCGGGGAGCTGTTTTTT
TRBV5-1	few	TRBD1	TRBJ2-5	CASSRGQSQATQYF	TGCGCCAGCAGCCGGGGACAGTCCCAAGCGACCCAGTACTTC
TRBV18	.	.	TRBJ2-1	CASSPPNRLQGGNEQFF	TGTGCCAGCTCACCACCAAACAGGTTGCAGGGTGGGAATGAGCAGTTCTTC
TRBV25-1	.	.	TRBJ1-6	CASSEGPVRSPLHF	TGTGCCAGCAGTGAGGGCCCCGTGCGTTCACCCCTCCACTTT
TRBV19	.	TRBD1	TRBJ2-2	CASSRDRGYTGELFF	TGTGCCAGCTCCCGGGACAGGGGGTACACCGGGGAGCTGTTTTTT
TRBV10-3	.	.	TRBJ2-1	CAIRAGRTPGDEQFF	TGTGCCATCAGGGCCGGACGCACCCCGGGGGATGAGCAGTTCTTC
TRBV7-2	.	.	TRBJ1-6	CASSPTTVYNSPLHF	TGTGCCAGCAGCCCAACGACAGTCTATAATTCACCCCTCCACTTT
TRBV20-1	.	.	TRBJ1-2	CSASHSNYGYTF	TGCAGTGCTAGTCACAGCAACTATGGCTACACCTTC
TRBV7-2	.	.	TRBJ2-3	CASSFGLGADTQYF	TGTGCCAGCAGCTTTGGCCTCGGCGCAGATACGCAGTATTTT
TRBV7-8	.	.	TRBJ1-2	CASSLESQVSGYGYTF	TGTGCCAGCAGCCTAGAGTCCCAGGTCTCGGGCTATGGCTACACCTTC
TRBV11-3	.	.	TRBJ2-7	CASSLDSYEQYF	TGTGCCAGCAGCTTAGACTCGTACGAGCAGTACTTC
TRBV29-1	.	.	TRBJ1-5	CSVEVEDGPQHF	TGCAGCGTTGAAGTAGAGGATGGGCCCCAGCATTTT
TRBV5-1	.	.	TRBJ2-5	CASSLEEIRPVETQYF	TGCGCCAGCAGCTTGGAGGAGATCAGACCGGTCGAGACCCAGTACTTC
TRBV28	.	.	TRBJ1-5	CASSLGDTNQPQHF	TGTGCCAGCAGTTTGGGGGACACCAATCAGCCCCAGCATTTT
TRBV3-1/TRBV3-2	.	.	TRBJ2-7	CASSQDTQAWNYEQYF	TGTGCCAGCAGCCAAGATACTCAGGCTTGGAACTACGAGCAGTACTTC
TRBV11-2	.	.	TRBJ2-7	CASSLSVTYEQYF	TGTGCCAGCAGCTTGTCGGTGACCTACGAGCAGTACTTC
TRBV6-1	.	.	TRBJ1-5	CASSDRTAYSNQPQHF	TGTGCCAGCAGTGATCGTACGGCCTATAGCAATCAGCCCCAGCATTTT
TRBV9	.	TRBD2	TRBJ2-2	CASSPGGGGELFF	TGTGCCAGCAGCCCGGGAGGGGGCGGGGAGCTGTTTTTT
TRBV5-4	once	.	TRBJ1-5	CASRADPDQPQHF	TGTGCCAGCCGGGCAGACCCAGATCAGCCCCAGCATTTT
TRBV7-2	.	.	TRBJ1-1	CASSSLAGGEAFF	TGTGCCAGCAGCTCCCTCGCCGGCGGGGAAGCTTTCTTT
TRBV19	.	TRBD1	TRBJ1-2	CASSRPRDRGNYGYTF	TGTGCCAGTAGTAGGCCCCGGGACAGGGGAAACTATGGCTACACCTTC
TRBV28	.	.	TRBJ2-1	CASGDGGSSYNEQFF	TGTGCCAGCGGGGATGGGGGGAGCTCCTACAATGAGCAGTTCTTC
TRBV9	.	.	TRBJ2-7	CASSVDLGTYEQYF	TGTGCCAGCAGCGTAGATTTGGGGACCTACGAGCAGTACTTC
TRBV7-2	.	.	TRBJ1-1	CASSYNPGDDTEAFF	TGTGCCAGCAGCTACAATCCAGGGGATGACACTGAAGCTTTCTTT
TRBV27	.	TRBD2	TRBJ2-3	CASAGGTSGRYTQYF	TGTGCCAGCGCTGGTGGGACTAGCGGGAGATATACGCAGTATTTT
TRBV11-2	.	TRBD1	TRBJ1-1	CASSSPRTGGTEAFF	TGTGCCAGCAGCTCGCCCCGGACAGGGGGCACTGAAGCTTTCTTT
TRBV9	.	TRBD2	TRBJ2-3	CASSVPAGGGDTQYF	TGTGCCAGCAGCGTACCTGCGGGAGGTGGGGATACGCAGTATTTT
TRBV25-1	.	.	TRBJ1-6	CASSQDGTHNSPLHF	TGTGCCAGCAGTCAAGACGGGACCCATAATTCACCCCTCCACTTT
TRBV3-1/TRBV3-2	once	.	TRBJ2-6	CASSQGPFGYSGANVLTF	TGTGCCAGCAGCCAAGGACCGTTTGGATACTCTGGGGCCAACGTCCTGACTTTC
TRBV4-3	.	.	TRBJ1-6	CASSQDQGTGNSPLHF	TGCGCCAGCAGCCAAGATCAGGGCACAGGGAATTCACCCCTCCACTTT
TRBV5-1	.	.	TRBJ2-2	CASKERTNTGELFF	TGCGCCAGCAAGGAAAGAACAAACACCGGGGAGCTGTTTTTT
TRBV18	.	.	TRBJ2-1	CASSPGVWNEQFF	TGTGCCAGCTCACCAGGGGTGTGGAATGAGCAGTTCTTC
TRBV6-2/TRBV6-3	.	.	TRBJ1-1	CASSYYFGGVKNTEAFF	TGTGCCAGCAGTTACTATTTTGGGGGGGTTAAGAACACTGAAGCTTTCTTT
TRBV5-6	.	TRBD1	TRBJ1-2	CASSRGTGGDHYGYTF	TGTGCCAGCAGCCGGGGGACAGGGGGCGACCACTATGGCTACACCTTC
TRBV6-1	.	.	TRBJ2-7	CASSEGTYYEQYF	TGTGCCAGCAGTGAAGGCACATACTACGAGCAGTACTTC
TRBV10-3	once	TRBD2	TRBJ2-3	CAISESATSGSSTDTQYF	TGTGCCATCAGTGAGTCCGCTACTAGCGGGAGCAGCACAGATACGCAGTATTTT
TRBV6-5	.	TRBD1	TRBJ2-7	CASSLLGQGGEQYF	TGTGCCAGCAGCTTGCTCGGACAGGGGGGCGAGCAGTACTTC
TRBV5-1	.	.	TRBJ2-3	CASSSDSIVDTQYF	TGCGCCAGCAGCTCAGACTCGATCGTCGATACGCAGTATTTT
TRBV28	once	.	TRBJ1-2	CASRYSGSGGYTF	TGTGCCAGCAGGTACTCAGGGAGCGGTGGCTACACCTTC
TRBV5-4	.	.	TRBJ2-2	CASSLRTAGELFF	TGTGCCAGCAGCTTGCGTACGGCCGGGGAGCTGTTTTTT
TRBV7-2	.	.	TRBJ1-5	CASSFQEDQPQHF	TGTGCCAGCAGCTTTCAGGAAGATCAGCCCCAGCATTTT
TRBV5-1	.	.	TRBJ2-7	CASSLGGTDSYEQYF	TGCGCCAGCAGCTTGGGAGGGACCGACTCCTACGAGCAGTACTTC
TRBV5-6	.	.	TRBJ1-4	CASSLSQGFNEKLFF	TGTGCCAGCAGCTTGTCTCAGGGTTTTAATGAAAAACTGTTTTTT